These 27 T cell receptor beta chains originate from one sample sequenced in a study of T cell responses to AZD1222 COVID-19 vaccine. Using immunoSEQ multiplex PCR, the repertoire was profiled, and TCRdb retains in-frame clones only, with some absent. The sample records over 85,000 clones, approximately 94% being singletons. The starting material was peripheral blood, obtained 28 days after the second AZD1222 dose. The receptors here all came from an adult who received the AZD1222 COVID-19 vaccine.

The chain couples TRBV2 to TRBJ1-5, with D unclear. Trimming cost V 3 bases and J 0 bases, with 9 bases left between them. CDR3 length: 15 amino acids. CDR1 and CDR2 from the germline V gene are SNHLY and FYNNEI. CDR3 sequence: CASSDGDFSNQPQHF. The CDR3 coding sequence is TGTGCCAGCAGTGATGGCGACTTTAGCAATCAGCCCCAGCATTTT.

The chain combines TRBV19 with TRBJ1-3, with TRBD1 identical over 7 bases. The germline CDR1 and CDR2 sequences are LNHDA and SQIVND (reference sequence). V was pared by 4 bases and J by 2 bases, with 2 bases of the junction left unmatched. The CDR3 is 14 residues long. DNA of the CDR3: TGTGCCAGTAGTAAGGGGGCCCCTGGAAACACCATATATTTT. This gives the protein CASSKGAPGNTIYF.

The chain has TRBV7-9 and TRBJ1-1; no clear D gene. Deletions cut 5 bases from V and 2 bases from J, with 18 bases between. CDR1 SEHNR and CDR2 FQNEAQ come from the germline V gene (reference sequence). This CDR3 is built from 16 residues. DNA of the CDR3: TGTGCCAGCAGCACTTTGTCCCCGTTGATAAACACTGAAGCTTTCTTT. This codes for CASSTLSPLINTEAFF.

The CDR3 protein is CASGGINEKLFF. Here the CDR3 DNA reads TGTGCCAGCGGAGGGATTAATGAAAAACTGTTTTTT. The chain recombines TRBV25-1 with TRBJ1-4; D unclear. From germline, CDR1 is MGHDK and CDR2 SYGVNS. This CDR3 contains 12 residues. The V gene lost 8 bases and the J gene lost 4 bases, with 8 bases spanning the gap.

The chain joins TRBV19 to TRBJ1-1; TRBD1 matches 7 bases. The CDR3 length is 13 residues. The germline V gene encodes CDR1 LNHDA and CDR2 SQIVND (reference sequence). The ends lost 5 bases at V and 7 bases at J; junction bases unmatched: 7. CDR3 DNA sequence: TGTGCCAGTAGTGCGACAGGGTGGGATGAAGCTTTCTTT. Its protein product is CASSATGWDEAFF.

By sample fraction, this clone is medium-sized. This rearrangement joins TRBV27 to TRBJ2-7; D is possibly TRBD2 (7 bases). The CDR3 runs to 14 residues. V lost 3 bases, J lost 6 bases, and 15 bases lay in between. Germline CDR1 reads MNHEY; CDR2 reads SMNVEV (reference sequence). The CDR3 spells CASSFTVGGGEQYF. CDR3 in DNA: TGTGCCAGCAGTTTTACTGTAGGGGGGGGCGAGCAGTACTTC.

The chain has TRBV3-1 (or the pseudogene TRBV3-2) and TRBJ2-5; no reliable D call. The germline V and J ends were trimmed by 4 bases and 5 bases, with 14 bases remaining between them. The CDR3 consists of 14 residues. From germline, CDR1 is LGHDT and CDR2 YNNKEL (reference sequence). The CDR3 coding sequence is TGTGCCAGCAGCCTCCTAGGACCATGGGAGACCCAGTACTTC. It encodes CASSLLGPWETQYF.

CDR3: CASLDRTNYGYTF. CDR3 nucleotide sequence: TGTGCCAGTCTAGACAGAACTAACTATGGCTACACCTTC. This rearrangement joins TRBV19 to TRBJ1-2; tentative D call: TRBD1 (5 bases). Trimming cost V 8 bases and J 0 bases, with 10 bases left between them. CDR1 and CDR2 from the germline V gene are LNHDA and SQIVND (reference sequence). This CDR3 region has 13 residues.

DNA of the CDR3: TGTGCCAGCAGCCAACGTCTGCGGGACAGGGCCCCACCCCTCCACTTT. Residues: CASSQRLRDRAPPLHF. This rearrangement joins TRBV11-2 to TRBJ1-6; 9 bases match TRBD1. The trim removed 5 bases at V and 11 bases at J, leaving 13 bases unmatched. The CDR3 is 16 amino acids. The germline CDR1 and CDR2 sequences are SGHAT and FQNNGV.

The chain employs TRBV30 and TRBJ1-1; D uncertain. Germline V gene lookup returns CDR1 GTSNPN and CDR2 SVGIG (reference sequence). The ends were cut back, 2 bases at V and 1 base at J, with 11 bases in the middle. This CDR3 has 14 residues. CDR3 DNA sequence: TGTGCCTGGAGTCTGTCGTGGCGGAACACTGAAGCTTTCTTT. Amino acids: CAWSLSWRNTEAFF.

Only a few counts were recorded for this clone. Here the CDR3 reads CASSLRGISGNTIYF. CDR3 nucleotide sequence: TGTGCCAGCAGTTTGAGAGGGATATCTGGAAACACCATATATTTT. The chain recombines TRBV2 with TRBJ1-3, with D unclear. The CDR3 runs to 15 residues. The ends were cut back, 5 bases at V and 1 base at J, with 12 bases in the middle. Germline assignment: CDR1 SNHLY and CDR2 FYNNEI.

The V and J genes are TRBV5-1 and TRBJ2-4; TRBD1 aligns across 7 bases. The CDR3 has 14 residues. Per germline, CDR1 SGHRS and CDR2 YFSETQ. Trimming removed 8 bases from V and 4 bases from J; junction bases left unmatched: 9. DNA for the CDR3: TGCGCCAGTAAGACCGGGACAGAGAAAAACATTCAGTACTTC. Residues: CASKTGTEKNIQYF.

The count of this clone is one. The genes are TRBV7-2 and TRBJ1-2, with D possibly being TRBD1 (5 bases). The germline V and J ends were trimmed by 5 bases and 5 bases, with 15 bases remaining between them. Germline V gives CDR1 SGHTA, CDR2 FQGNSA. The CDR3 extends over 14 amino acids. CDR3 nucleotides: TGTGCCAGCAGCCAGACAGTCAGGAATTATGGCTACACCTTC. Protein product: CASSQTVRNYGYTF.

The chain joins TRBV7-2 to TRBJ2-1; 9 bases map to TRBD2. The CDR3 totals 15 residues. Germline CDR1 reads SGHTA; CDR2 reads FQGNSA. Losses at the gene ends were 7 bases for V and 5 bases for J; bases not matched to a gene: 9. CDR3 in DNA: TGTGCCAGCACCCCGGGGGCTAGCGGGGACAATGAGCAGTTCTTC. Protein: CASTPGASGDNEQFF.

This chain uses TRBV18 with TRBJ1-1; D call uncertain. Deletions cut 6 bases from V and 0 bases from J, with 11 bases between. The length of the CDR3 is 14 residues. Germline loops: CDR1 KGHSH, CDR2 LQKENI. This CDR3 reads CASSSEVMNTEAFF. CDR3 sequence (DNA): TGTGCCAGCTCGAGCGAGGTTATGAACACTGAAGCTTTCTTT.

V is TRBV4-1 and J is TRBJ1-1; D remains ambiguous. Germline assignment: CDR1 MGHRA and CDR2 YSYEKL. The CDR3 extends over 15 amino acids. V dropped 4 bases and J dropped 6 bases, with 18 bases sitting between them. DNA of the CDR3: TGCGCCAGCAGCCCACGGGAGGAGCCAAGTTCTGAAGCTTTCTTT. Encoded protein: CASSPREEPSSEAFF.

The V gene is TRBV29-1, the J gene TRBJ1-1; tentatively, D is TRBD1 (5 bases). The germline V and J ends were trimmed by 7 bases and 0 bases, with 9 bases remaining between them. Per germline, CDR1 SQVTM and CDR2 ANQGSEA. The length of the CDR3 is 12 residues. CDR3 nucleotides: TGCAGCGGGGGACGGATGAACACTGAAGCTTTCTTT. The encoded protein is CSGGRMNTEAFF.

The chain recombines TRBV7-2 with TRBJ1-2; D possibly corresponds to TRBD1 (6 bases). V shed 7 bases and J shed 8 bases, with 17 bases lying between them. The CDR3 runs to 13 residues. From germline, CDR1 is SGHTA and CDR2 FQGNSA. CDR3 region: CASKLNREPGYTF. The CDR3 region has the DNA TGTGCCAGCAAACTCAACAGGGAGCCCGGCTACACCTTC.

The gene calls are TRBV4-1 and TRBJ2-2, with D possibly called TRBD1 or TRBD2 (7 bases each). From germline, CDR1 is MGHRA and CDR2 YSYEKL. The CDR3 is 16 residues long. V lost 1 base and J 4 bases, leaving 13 bases between the germline ends. This chain's CDR3 is CASSQGGGGATGELFF. DNA of the CDR3: TGCGCCAGCAGCCAAGGGGGAGGGGGCGCCACCGGGGAGCTGTTTTTT.

The chain carries TRBV7-9 and TRBJ1-1, with 8 nucleotides matching TRBD1. Per germline, CDR1 SEHNR and CDR2 FQNEAQ (reference sequence). V shed 4 bases, J shed 11 bases, and the junction held 12 bases outside the gene matches. The CDR3 runs to 14 residues. CDR3 DNA sequence: TGTGCCAGCAGCTATGGACAGGGCGGAACGGAGGCTTTCTTT. This sequence encodes CASSYGQGGTEAFF.

V gene TRBV6-5 combines with J gene TRBJ2-7; a weak D match, TRBD1 (6 bases). Germline lookup yields CDR1 MNHEY and CDR2 SVGAGI. V was shortened by 6 bases and J by 0 bases, with 12 bases between the two germline ends. CDR3 size: 14 residues. The CDR3 DNA is TGTGCCAGCAGCAACAGGGTATTCTCCTACGAGCAGTACTTC. Its protein is CASSNRVFSYEQYF.

The chain links TRBV2 to TRBJ1-5; TRBD1 is a possible D gene (6 bases). The CDR3 extends over 14 amino acids. CDR1 and CDR2 (germline): SNHLY, FYNNEI. Trimming took 6 bases from V and 3 from J, leaving 12 bases between them. The CDR3 DNA reads as TGTGCCAGCAGCCCCGACAGGATCAATCAGCCCCAGCATTTT. As protein: CASSPDRINQPQHF.

This chain joins TRBV7-9 and TRBJ1-6; D unresolved. Per the germline V gene, CDR1 is SEHNR and CDR2 is FQNEAQ (reference sequence). CDR3 length: 12 amino acids. Trimming stripped 2 bases from V and 8 bases from J, with 4 bases between. The CDR3: CASSLYDSPLHF. The CDR3 DNA reads as TGTGCCAGCAGCTTATATGATTCACCCCTCCACTTT.

The rearrangement links TRBV11-1 to TRBJ2-7; the D is unclear. The length of the CDR3 is 11 residues. V lost 3 bases and J lost 5, with 5 bases in between. From germline, CDR1 is SGHAT and CDR2 FQDESV (reference sequence). The CDR3 sequence is CASSLRDEQYF. The CDR3 bases are TGTGCCAGCAGCTTGCGCGACGAGCAGTACTTC.

This clone was seen only a few times. The CDR3 DNA reads TGCAGCGTTGAAGGCCAACAGGGGAATGCTTTCTTT. Translating it yields CSVEGQQGNAFF. The V and J genes are TRBV29-1 and TRBJ1-1; the match to TRBD1 covers 7 bases. The V gene's germline CDR1 is SQVTM and CDR2 ANQGSEA. This CDR3 comprises 12 residues. Unmatched junction bases numbered 7, after V lost 1 base and J lost 11 bases.

The chain is built from TRBV3-1 (or the pseudogene TRBV3-2) and TRBJ1-1; 7 nucleotides line up with TRBD1. With V trimmed by 0 bases and J by 1 base, 5 bases remained unmatched. The CDR3 is 16 residues long. Germline values: CDR1 LGHDT, CDR2 YNNKEL (reference sequence). Written as DNA, the CDR3 is TGTGCCAGCAGCCAAGACCCGGGACAGCCGAACACTGAAGCTTTCTTT. This encodes CASSQDPGQPNTEAFF.

This chain links TRBV4-1 with TRBJ1-1; possibly TRBD1 for D (6 bases). Germline CDR1 MGHRA, CDR2 YSYEKL. Trimming removed 3 bases from V and 11 bases from J, with 16 bases in between. The CDR3 is 13 amino acids. The CDR3 spells CASSHPTGPEAFF. The CDR3 coding sequence is TGCGCCAGCAGCCACCCGACAGGCCCCGAGGCTTTCTTT.